Shown below are 13 T cell receptor beta chains from a single sample sequenced in a study of cytomegalovirus exposure and HLA in healthy donors. The PCR had 60 Vbeta and 13 Jbeta primers. Produced via immunoSEQ multiplex PCR; TCRdb's table is partial and in-frame only. The sample carries 200,000 to 250,000 clones, roughly 70% recorded once. The sample comprised PBMCs. The receptors here all came from a woman in her 30s in good health and CMV-seronegative.

CDR3 residues: CASSHGTSGRVIEEGELFF. CDR3 bases: TGCGCCAGCAGCCACGGGACTAGCGGGAGGGTAATTGAGGAGGGGGAGCTGTTTTTT. J is TRBJ2-2 and V is TRBV4-1, with TRBD2 matching over 16 bases. With V trimmed by 3 bases and J by 8 bases, 12 bases remained unmatched. Germline V gene lookup returns CDR1 MGHRA and CDR2 YSYEKL. CDR3 length: 19 amino acids.

The chain links TRBV15 to TRBJ1-1, with no clear D. The CDR3 has 13 residues. V lost 0 bases, J lost 6 bases, and 8 bases lay in between. Germline CDR1 and CDR2: LNHNV and YYDKDF (reference sequence). CDR3 coding DNA: TGTGCCACCAGCAGAGATCCACGGGCTGAAGCTTTCTTT. Amino acids: CATSRDPRAEAFF.

The J gene is TRBJ2-5, the V gene TRBV7-9; 9 nucleotides line up with TRBD2. With V trimmed by 3 bases and J by 5 bases, 4 bases remained unmatched. The CDR3 has 14 amino acids. Germline values: CDR1 SEHNR, CDR2 FQNEAQ (reference sequence). CDR3 amino acids: CASSLGLAEETQYF. The DNA for the CDR3 is TGTGCCAGCAGCTTGGGACTAGCTGAGGAGACCCAGTACTTC.

This sequence joins TRBV5-6 and TRBJ2-3; TRBD2 aligns across 10 bases. With 2 bases clipped from V and 6 bases from J, the junction kept 6 bases outside the gene matches. Germline V lookup: CDR1 SGHDT, CDR2 YYEEEE. The CDR3 sequence is 15 residues long. DNA for the CDR3: TGTGCCAGCAGCTTTGCAGTAGCGGGAGGCGATACGCAGTATTTT. Translation: CASSFAVAGGDTQYF.

Points on this clone: The same CDR3 arises from other DNA sequences in this sample as well. The gene calls are TRBV30 and TRBJ1-6, with a possible D match to TRBD1 (6 bases). Germline assignment: CDR1 GTSNPN and CDR2 SVGIG (reference sequence). The germline V and J ends were trimmed by 2 bases and 7 bases, with 6 bases remaining between them. The CDR3 has 12 amino acids. CDR3: CAWSQGNSPLHF. CDR3 nucleotide sequence: TGTGCCTGGAGTCAGGGGAATTCACCCCTCCACTTT.

This clone was picked up one time. The chain is built from TRBV6-5 and TRBJ2-1; TRBD2 matches at 8 bases. Trimming at V came to 0 bases and at J to 10 bases, leaving 5 bases not matched to a gene. Germline-derived CDR1 and CDR2 are MNHEY and SVGAGI. The CDR3 is made up of 14 amino acids. The CDR3 DNA sequence: TGTGCCAGCAGTTACTCGGGTAGCGGGATCGAGCAGTTCTTC. Translated, it gives CASSYSGSGIEQFF.

The chain employs TRBV5-1 and TRBJ2-5; D is possibly TRBD2 (5 bases). This CDR3 region has 12 residues. The V gene's germline CDR1 is SGHRS and CDR2 YFSETQ. V gave up 2 bases and J gave up 4 bases, with 6 bases separating them. This CDR3 reads CASSFAGETQYF. The CDR3 bases are TGCGCCAGCAGCTTCGCGGGAGAGACCCAGTACTTC.

The gene calls are TRBV6-1 and TRBJ2-5, with a possible D match to TRBD1 (5 bases). This CDR3 is built from 18 residues. Trimming cost V 1 base and J 1 base, with 19 bases left between them. Germline-derived CDR1 and CDR2 are MNHNS and SASEGT. DNA for the CDR3: TGTGCCAGCAGTGAAGGGTCCGCAGGGAAGTGGTTCCAAGAGACCCAGTACTTC. Translating gives CASSEGSAGKWFQETQYF.

This chain connects TRBV30 to TRBJ1-1; no definite D call. The V and J ends lost 0 bases and 7 bases respectively, with 12 bases between them. This CDR3 contains 13 residues. Germline CDR1 GTSNPN, CDR2 SVGIG (reference sequence). The CDR3 DNA sequence: TGTGCCTGGAGTGTACTAGTTGCCCTTGAAGCTTTCTTT. Translated, it gives CAWSVLVALEAFF.

As concerns this clone: At the DNA level, this CDR3 is encoded by other sequences in the same sample as well. The gene calls are TRBV18 and TRBJ2-1, with a tentative D call TRBD1 (6 bases). CDR1 KGHSH and CDR2 LQKENI come from the germline V gene. The length of the CDR3 is 15 residues. V lost 3 bases to trimming and J lost 1 base, with 10 bases between them. The CDR3, as DNA: TGTGCCAGCTCACCTAACAGGGAATCCTACAATGAGCAGTTCTTC. As protein: CASSPNRESYNEQFF.

This chain connects TRBV2 to TRBJ2-2; 7 bases map to TRBD2. J gave up 1 base and V 5 bases, and 4 bases lay outside the gene matches. The CDR3 loop spans 15 amino acids. Germline V lookup: CDR1 SNHLY, CDR2 FYNNEI. This CDR3 reads CASSLASGNTGELFF. The CDR3 DNA is TGTGCCAGCAGTCTCGCTAGCGGGAACACCGGGGAGCTGTTTTTT.

This clone was counted only a few times. The chain carries TRBV11-3 and TRBJ2-4; TRBD1 matches 11 bases. Trimming took 5 bases from V and 8 from J; bases not matched to a gene: 2. The CDR3 loop spans 13 amino acids. CDR1 and CDR2 (germline): SGHNT, YENEEA. The CDR3, as DNA: TGTGCCAGCAGCGGGGACAGGGGGGACATTCAGTACTTC. Protein: CASSGDRGDIQYF. Combining the CDR3 with reference TRBV11-3 and TRBJ2-4 gives the whole variable domain EAGVVQSPRYKIIEKKQPVAFWCNPISGHNTLYWYLQNLGQGPELLIRYENEEAVDDSQLPKDRFSAERLKGVDSTLKIQPAELGDSAVYLCASSGDRGDIQYFGAGTRLSVL.

The V call is TRBV27, the J call TRBJ2-1, with D possibly matching TRBD2 (6 bases). Germline V gene data show CDR1 as MNHEY and CDR2 as SMNVEV (reference sequence). The germline V and J ends were trimmed by 5 bases and 7 bases, with 24 bases remaining between them. This CDR3 has 17 residues. This CDR3 reads CASSPIRLSGGRNEQFF. In DNA, the CDR3 is TGTGCCAGCAGTCCTATACGGCTAAGCGGAGGGCGGAATGAGCAGTTCTTC.